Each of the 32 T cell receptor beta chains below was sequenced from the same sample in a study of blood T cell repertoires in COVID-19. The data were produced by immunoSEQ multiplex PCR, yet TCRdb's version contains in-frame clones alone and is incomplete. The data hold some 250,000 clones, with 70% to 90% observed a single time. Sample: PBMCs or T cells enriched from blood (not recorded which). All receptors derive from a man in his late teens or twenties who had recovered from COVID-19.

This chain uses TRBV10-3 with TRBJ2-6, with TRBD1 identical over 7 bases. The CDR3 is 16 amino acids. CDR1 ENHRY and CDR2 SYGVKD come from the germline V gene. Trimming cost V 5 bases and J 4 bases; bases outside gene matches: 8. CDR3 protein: CAISKLTGTGANVLTF. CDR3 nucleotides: TGTGCCATCAGTAAGTTGACAGGGACCGGGGCCAACGTCCTGACTTTC.

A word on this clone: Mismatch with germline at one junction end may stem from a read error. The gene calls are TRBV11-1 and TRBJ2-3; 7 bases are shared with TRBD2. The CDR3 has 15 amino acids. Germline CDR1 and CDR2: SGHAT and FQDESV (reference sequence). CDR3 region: CASSLVAGVTDTQYF. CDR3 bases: TGTGCCAGTAGCTTAGTTGCGGGGGTAACAGATACGCAGTATTTT.

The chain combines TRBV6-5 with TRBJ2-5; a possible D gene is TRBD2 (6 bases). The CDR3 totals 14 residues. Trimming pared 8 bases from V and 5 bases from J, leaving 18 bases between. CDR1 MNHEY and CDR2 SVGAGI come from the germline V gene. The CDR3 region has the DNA TGTGCCAGCGAATATACCGGGAGTTTTGAGACCCAGTACTTC. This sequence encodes CASEYTGSFETQYF.

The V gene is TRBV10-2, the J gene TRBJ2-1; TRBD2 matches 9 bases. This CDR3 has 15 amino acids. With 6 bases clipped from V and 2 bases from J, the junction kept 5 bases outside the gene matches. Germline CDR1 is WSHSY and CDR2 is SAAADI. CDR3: CASRLLAGAYNEQFF. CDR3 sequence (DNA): TGCGCCAGCAGGCTACTAGCGGGTGCCTACAATGAGCAGTTCTTC.

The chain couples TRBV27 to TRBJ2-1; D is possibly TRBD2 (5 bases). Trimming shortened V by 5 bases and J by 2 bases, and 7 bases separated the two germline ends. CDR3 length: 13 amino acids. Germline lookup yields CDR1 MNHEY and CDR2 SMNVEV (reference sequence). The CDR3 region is CASSRTPYNEQFF. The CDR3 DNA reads TGTGCCAGCAGTCGGACTCCCTACAATGAGCAGTTCTTC.

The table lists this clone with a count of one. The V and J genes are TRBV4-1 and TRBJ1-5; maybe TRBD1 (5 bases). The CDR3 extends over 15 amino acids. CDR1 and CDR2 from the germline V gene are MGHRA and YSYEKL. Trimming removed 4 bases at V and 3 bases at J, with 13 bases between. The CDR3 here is CASSPIARVNQPQHF. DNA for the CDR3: TGCGCCAGCAGCCCAATTGCCAGGGTCAATCAGCCCCAGCATTTT.

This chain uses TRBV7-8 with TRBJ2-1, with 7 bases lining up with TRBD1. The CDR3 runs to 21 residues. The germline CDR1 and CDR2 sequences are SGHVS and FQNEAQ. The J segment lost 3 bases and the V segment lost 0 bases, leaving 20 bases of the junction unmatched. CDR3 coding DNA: TGTGCCAGCAGCTTAGCGCAGGGGATGCAAACCGGGACAGCGAACTACAATGAGCAGTTCTTC. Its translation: CASSLAQGMQTGTANYNEQFF.

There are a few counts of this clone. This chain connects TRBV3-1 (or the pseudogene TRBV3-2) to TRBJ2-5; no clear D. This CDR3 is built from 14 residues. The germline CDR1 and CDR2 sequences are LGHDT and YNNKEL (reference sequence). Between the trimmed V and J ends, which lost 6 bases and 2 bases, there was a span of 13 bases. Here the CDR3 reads CASSHQIKQETQYF. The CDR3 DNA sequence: TGTGCCAGCAGTCACCAGATAAAACAAGAGACCCAGTACTTC.

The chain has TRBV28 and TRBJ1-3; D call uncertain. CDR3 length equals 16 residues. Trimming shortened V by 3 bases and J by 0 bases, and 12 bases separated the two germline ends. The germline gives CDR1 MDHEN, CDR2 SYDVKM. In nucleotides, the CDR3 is TGTGCCAGCAGTTTGTACCCTGCTAGCTCTGGAAACACCATATATTTT. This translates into CASSLYPASSGNTIYF.

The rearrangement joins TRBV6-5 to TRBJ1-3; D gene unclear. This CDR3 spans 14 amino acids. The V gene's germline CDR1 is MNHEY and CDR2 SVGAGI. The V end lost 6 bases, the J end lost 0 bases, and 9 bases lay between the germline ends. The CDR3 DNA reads TGTGCCAGCAGCCTCGGGAGCTCTGGAAACACCATATATTTT. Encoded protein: CASSLGSSGNTIYF.

The CDR3 nucleotides are TGTGCCTGGGAGGGACAGGGGGCGAACACCATATATTTT. Its protein is CAWEGQGANTIYF. The chain recombines TRBV30 with TRBJ1-3, with 12 bases matching TRBD1. The trim removed 5 bases at V and 7 bases at J, leaving 3 bases unmatched. The CDR3 contains 13 residues. CDR1 and CDR2 from the germline V gene are GTSNPN and SVGIG (reference sequence).

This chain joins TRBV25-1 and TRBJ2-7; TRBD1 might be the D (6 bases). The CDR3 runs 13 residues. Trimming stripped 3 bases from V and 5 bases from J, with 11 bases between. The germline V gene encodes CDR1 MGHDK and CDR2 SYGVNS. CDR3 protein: CASSDPNRDEQYF. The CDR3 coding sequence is TGTGCCAGCAGTGATCCGAACAGGGACGAGCAGTACTTC.

CDR3 DNA sequence: TGTGCCAGCAGCTCGGTGGCTAGCTACGAGCAGTACTTC. Residues: CASSSVASYEQYF. The chain couples TRBV5-4 to TRBJ2-7; no clear D gene. V lost 3 bases and J lost 3, with 10 bases in between. From germline, CDR1 is SGHNT and CDR2 YYREEE (reference sequence). The CDR3 consists of 13 residues.

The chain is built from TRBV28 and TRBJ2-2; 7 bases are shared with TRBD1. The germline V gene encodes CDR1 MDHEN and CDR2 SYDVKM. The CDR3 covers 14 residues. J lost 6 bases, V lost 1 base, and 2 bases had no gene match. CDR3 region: CASSLSGGAGELFF. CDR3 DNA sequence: TGTGCCAGCAGTTTATCAGGGGGTGCCGGGGAGCTGTTTTTT. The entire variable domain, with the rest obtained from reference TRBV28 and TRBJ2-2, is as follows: DVKVTQSSRYLVKRTGEKVFLECVQDMDHENMFWYRQDPGLGLRLIYFSYDVKMKEKGDIPEGYSVSREKKERFSLILESASTNQTSMYLCASSLSGGAGELFFGEGSRLTVL.

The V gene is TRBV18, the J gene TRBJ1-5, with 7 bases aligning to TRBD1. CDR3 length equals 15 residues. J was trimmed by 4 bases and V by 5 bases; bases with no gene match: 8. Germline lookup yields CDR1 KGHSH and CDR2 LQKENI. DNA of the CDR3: TGTGCCAGCTCAATATCACAGGGGAGGAATCAGCCCCAGCATTTT. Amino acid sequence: CASSISQGRNQPQHF.

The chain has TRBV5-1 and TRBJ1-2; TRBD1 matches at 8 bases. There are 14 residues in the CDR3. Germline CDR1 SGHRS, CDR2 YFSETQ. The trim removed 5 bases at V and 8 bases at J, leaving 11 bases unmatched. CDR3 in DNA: TGCGCCAGCAGTTACGGGACAGGTTTGGGCGGCTACACCTTC. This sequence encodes CASSYGTGLGGYTF.

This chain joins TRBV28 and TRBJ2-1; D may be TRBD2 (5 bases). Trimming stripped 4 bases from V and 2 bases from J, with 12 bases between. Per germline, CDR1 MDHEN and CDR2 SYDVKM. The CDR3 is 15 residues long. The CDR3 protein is CASSSPAETYNEQFF. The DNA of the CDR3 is TGTGCCAGCAGTTCCCCAGCGGAAACCTACAATGAGCAGTTCTTC.

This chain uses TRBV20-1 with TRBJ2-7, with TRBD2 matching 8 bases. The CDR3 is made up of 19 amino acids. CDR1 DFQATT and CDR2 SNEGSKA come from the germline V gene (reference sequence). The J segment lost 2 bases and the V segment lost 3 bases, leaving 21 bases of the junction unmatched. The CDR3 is CSASDHGYGSGDWPYEQYF. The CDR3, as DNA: TGCAGTGCTAGTGACCACGGATACGGTAGCGGGGATTGGCCCTACGAGCAGTACTTC.

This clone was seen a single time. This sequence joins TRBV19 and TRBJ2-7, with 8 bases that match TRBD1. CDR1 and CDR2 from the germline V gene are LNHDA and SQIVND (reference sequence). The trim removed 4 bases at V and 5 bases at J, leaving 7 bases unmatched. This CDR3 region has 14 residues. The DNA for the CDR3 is TGTGCCAGTAGTACCTCAGGGGGCGCGGACGAGCAGTACTTC. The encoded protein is CASSTSGGADEQYF.

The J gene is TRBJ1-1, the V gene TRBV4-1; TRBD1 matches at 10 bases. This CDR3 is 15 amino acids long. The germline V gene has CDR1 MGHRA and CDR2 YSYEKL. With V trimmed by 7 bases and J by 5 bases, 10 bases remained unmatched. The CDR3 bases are TGCGCCAGCACCTCGGGACAGGGGTCTTTTACTGAAGCTTTCTTT. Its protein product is CASTSGQGSFTEAFF.

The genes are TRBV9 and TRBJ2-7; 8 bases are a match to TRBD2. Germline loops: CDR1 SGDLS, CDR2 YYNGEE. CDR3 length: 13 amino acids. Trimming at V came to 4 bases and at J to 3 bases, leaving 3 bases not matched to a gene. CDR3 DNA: TGTGCCAGCAGCCCTGGGACTAGCTACGAGCAGTACTTC. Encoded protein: CASSPGTSYEQYF.

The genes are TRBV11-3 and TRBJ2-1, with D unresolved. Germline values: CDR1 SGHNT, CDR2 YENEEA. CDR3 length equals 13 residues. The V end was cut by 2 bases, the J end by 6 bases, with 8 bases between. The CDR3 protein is CASSLTKPNEQFF. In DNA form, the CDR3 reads TGTGCCAGCAGCTTAACTAAGCCCAATGAGCAGTTCTTC.

As DNA, the CDR3 is TGTGCCAGCAGCCAAAGGGGGGGCCAGCAGACCCAGTACTTC. Protein sequence: CASSQRGGQQTQYF. The rearrangement links TRBV3-1 (or the pseudogene TRBV3-2) to TRBJ2-5; D perhaps matches TRBD2 (7 bases). The CDR3 loop spans 14 amino acids. Deletions cut 2 bases from V and 6 bases from J, with 13 bases between. Germline V gene sequence: CDR1 LGHDT, CDR2 YNNKEL (reference sequence).

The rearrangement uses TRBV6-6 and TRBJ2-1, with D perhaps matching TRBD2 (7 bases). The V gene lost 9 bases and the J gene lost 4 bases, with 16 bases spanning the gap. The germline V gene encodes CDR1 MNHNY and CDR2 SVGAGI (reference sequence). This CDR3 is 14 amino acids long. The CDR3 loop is CASKGGGGYNEQFF. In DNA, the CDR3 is TGTGCCAGTAAGGGGGGGGGCGGTTACAATGAGCAGTTCTTC.

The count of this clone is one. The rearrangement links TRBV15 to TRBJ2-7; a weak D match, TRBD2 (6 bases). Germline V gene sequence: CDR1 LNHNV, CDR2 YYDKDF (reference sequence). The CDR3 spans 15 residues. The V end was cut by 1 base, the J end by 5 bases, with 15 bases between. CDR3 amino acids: CATSRVVTGDHEQYF. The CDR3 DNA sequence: TGTGCCACCAGCAGAGTCGTTACGGGAGACCACGAGCAGTACTTC.

Here the CDR3 DNA reads TGTGCCTGGAGTCGCACTGAAGCTTTCTTT. Translated: CAWSRTEAFF. The chain is built from TRBV30 and TRBJ1-1; D is uncertain. The CDR3 length is 10 residues. Germline CDR1 GTSNPN, CDR2 SVGIG (reference sequence). Trimming removed 2 bases at V and 4 bases at J, with 2 bases between.

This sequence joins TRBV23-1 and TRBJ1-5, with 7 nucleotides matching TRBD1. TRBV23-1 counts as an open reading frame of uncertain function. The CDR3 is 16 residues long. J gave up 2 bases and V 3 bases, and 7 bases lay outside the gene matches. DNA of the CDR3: TGCGCCAGCAGTCACAAATGGACAGGACGCAATCAGCCCCAGCATTTT. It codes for CASSHKWTGRNQPQHF.

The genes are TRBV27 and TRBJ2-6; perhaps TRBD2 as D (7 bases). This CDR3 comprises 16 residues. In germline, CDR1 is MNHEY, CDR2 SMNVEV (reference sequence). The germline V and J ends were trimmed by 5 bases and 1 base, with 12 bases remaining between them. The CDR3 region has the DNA TGTGCCAGCAGTGGGGGAGGGGGTTCTGGGGCCAACGTCCTGACTTTC. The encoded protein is CASSGGGGSGANVLTF.

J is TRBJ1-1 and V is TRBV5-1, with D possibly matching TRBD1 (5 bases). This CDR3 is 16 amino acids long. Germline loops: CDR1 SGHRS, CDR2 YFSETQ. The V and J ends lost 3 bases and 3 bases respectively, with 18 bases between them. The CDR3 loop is CASSWRGTERDTEAFF. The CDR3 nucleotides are TGCGCCAGCAGCTGGCGGGGGACGGAGAGGGACACTGAAGCTTTCTTT.

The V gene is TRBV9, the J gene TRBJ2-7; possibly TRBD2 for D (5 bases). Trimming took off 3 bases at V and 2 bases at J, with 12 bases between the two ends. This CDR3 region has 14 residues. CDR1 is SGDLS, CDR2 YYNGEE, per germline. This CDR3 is CASSEGPGAYEQYF. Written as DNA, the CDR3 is TGTGCCAGCAGCGAGGGTCCCGGGGCCTACGAGCAGTACTTC.

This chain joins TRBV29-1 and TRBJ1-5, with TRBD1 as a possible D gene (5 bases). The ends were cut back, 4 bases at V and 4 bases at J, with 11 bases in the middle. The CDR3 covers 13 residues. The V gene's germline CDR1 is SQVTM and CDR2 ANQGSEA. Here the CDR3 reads CSVGVGVNQPQHF. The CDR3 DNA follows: TGCAGCGTTGGGGTAGGGGTTAATCAGCCCCAGCATTTT.

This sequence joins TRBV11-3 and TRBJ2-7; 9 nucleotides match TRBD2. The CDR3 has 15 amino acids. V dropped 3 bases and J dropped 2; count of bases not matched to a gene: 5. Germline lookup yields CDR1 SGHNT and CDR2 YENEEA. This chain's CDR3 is CASSFSGGKTYEQYF. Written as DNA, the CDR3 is TGTGCCAGCAGCTTTAGCGGGGGTAAAACCTACGAGCAGTACTTC.